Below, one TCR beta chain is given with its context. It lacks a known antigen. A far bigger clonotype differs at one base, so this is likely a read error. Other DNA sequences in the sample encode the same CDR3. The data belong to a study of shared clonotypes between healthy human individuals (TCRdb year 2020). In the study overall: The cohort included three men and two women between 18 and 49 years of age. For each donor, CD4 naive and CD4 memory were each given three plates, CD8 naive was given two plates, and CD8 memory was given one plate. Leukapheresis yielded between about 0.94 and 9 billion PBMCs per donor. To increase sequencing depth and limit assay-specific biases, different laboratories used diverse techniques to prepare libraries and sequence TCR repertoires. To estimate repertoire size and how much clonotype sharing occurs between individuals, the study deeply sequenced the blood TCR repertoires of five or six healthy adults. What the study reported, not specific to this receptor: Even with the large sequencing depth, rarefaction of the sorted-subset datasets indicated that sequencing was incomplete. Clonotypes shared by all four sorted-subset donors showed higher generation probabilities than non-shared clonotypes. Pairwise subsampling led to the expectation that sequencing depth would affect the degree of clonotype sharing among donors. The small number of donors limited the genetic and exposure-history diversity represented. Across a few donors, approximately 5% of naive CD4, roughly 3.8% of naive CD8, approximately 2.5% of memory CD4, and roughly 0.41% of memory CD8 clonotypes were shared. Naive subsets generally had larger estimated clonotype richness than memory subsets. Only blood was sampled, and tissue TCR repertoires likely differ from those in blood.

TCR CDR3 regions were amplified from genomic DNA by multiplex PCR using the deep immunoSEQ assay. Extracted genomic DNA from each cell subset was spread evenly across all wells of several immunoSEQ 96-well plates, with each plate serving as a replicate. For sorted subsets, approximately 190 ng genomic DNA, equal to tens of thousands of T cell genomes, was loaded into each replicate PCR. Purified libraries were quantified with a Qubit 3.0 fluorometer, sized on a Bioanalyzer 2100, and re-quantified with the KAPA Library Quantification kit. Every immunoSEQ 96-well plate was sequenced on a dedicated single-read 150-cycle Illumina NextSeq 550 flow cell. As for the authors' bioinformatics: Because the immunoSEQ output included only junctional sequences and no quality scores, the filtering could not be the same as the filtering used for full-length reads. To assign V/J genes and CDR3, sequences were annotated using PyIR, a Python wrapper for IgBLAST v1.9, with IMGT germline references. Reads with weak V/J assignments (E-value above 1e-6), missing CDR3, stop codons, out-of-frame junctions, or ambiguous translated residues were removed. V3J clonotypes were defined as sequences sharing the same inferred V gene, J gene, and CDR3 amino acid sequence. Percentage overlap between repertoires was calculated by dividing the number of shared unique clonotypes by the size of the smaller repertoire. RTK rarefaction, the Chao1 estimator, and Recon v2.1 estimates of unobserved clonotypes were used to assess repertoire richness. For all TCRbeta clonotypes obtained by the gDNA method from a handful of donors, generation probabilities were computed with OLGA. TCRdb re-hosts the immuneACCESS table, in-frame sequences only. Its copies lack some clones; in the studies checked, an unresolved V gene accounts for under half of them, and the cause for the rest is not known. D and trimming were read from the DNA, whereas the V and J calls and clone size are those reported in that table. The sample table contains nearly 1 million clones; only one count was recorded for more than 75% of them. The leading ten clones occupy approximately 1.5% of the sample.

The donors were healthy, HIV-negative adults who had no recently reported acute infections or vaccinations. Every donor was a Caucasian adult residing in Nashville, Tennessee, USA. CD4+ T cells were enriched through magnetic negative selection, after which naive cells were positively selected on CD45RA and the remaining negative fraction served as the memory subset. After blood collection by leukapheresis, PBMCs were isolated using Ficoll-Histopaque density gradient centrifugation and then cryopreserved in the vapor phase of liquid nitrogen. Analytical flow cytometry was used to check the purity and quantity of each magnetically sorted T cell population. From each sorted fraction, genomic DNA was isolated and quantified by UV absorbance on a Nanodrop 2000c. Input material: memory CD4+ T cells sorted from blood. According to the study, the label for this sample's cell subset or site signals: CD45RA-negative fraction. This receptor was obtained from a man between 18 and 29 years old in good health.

In nucleotide form, the sequence is TGCGCCAGCAGCCGGGGTTCCACAGATACGCAGTATTTT. This codes for CASSRGSTDTQYF. The chain was built from TRBV4-1 and TRBJ2-3, with no confident D gene call. Reading from cysteine to phenylalanine, the CDR3 counts 13 amino acids. The retained sequence is limited to the CDR3, 39 bases, with the frame set at the first base. The germline V gene yields MGHRA for CDR1 and YSYEKL for CDR2. Trimming takes 4 bases from V and 2 bases from J, and the germline ends sit 7 bases apart.